This T cell receptor (beta chain) was captured in a study of blood T cell repertoires in COVID-19. Turning to the study itself: The origin of the acute and convalescent COVID-19 samples was the United States, Italy and Spain. PBMCs, B-cell-depleted T cells, or T cells were the source of the cDNA or gDNA that made up the material.

How the authors handled the data: Nucleated cell number was recorded as an estimate derived from reference gene primer amplification. The method was immunoSEQ multiplex PCR; TCRdb's version includes in-frame clones alone and lacks a portion of them. V, J and clone size derive from that table, while D and trimming were established from the DNA sequence. The table includes roughly 86,000 clones, roughly 75% detected once. This CDR3 region has 16 residues. Per germline, CDR1 SGHDT and CDR2 YYEEEE. J lost 6 bases, V lost 2 bases, and 7 bases had no gene match. The rearrangement joins TRBV5-6 to TRBJ2-3, with 12 bases matching TRBD1. The receptor was isolated from a man aged 45-65 years who had recovered from COVID-19. Sequencing was carried out using peripheral blood. The chain's CDR3 is CASSFGTGGLGDTQYF. The CDR3 nucleotides read TGTGCCAGCAGCTTCGGGACAGGGGGCTTGGGGGATACGCAGTATTTT.